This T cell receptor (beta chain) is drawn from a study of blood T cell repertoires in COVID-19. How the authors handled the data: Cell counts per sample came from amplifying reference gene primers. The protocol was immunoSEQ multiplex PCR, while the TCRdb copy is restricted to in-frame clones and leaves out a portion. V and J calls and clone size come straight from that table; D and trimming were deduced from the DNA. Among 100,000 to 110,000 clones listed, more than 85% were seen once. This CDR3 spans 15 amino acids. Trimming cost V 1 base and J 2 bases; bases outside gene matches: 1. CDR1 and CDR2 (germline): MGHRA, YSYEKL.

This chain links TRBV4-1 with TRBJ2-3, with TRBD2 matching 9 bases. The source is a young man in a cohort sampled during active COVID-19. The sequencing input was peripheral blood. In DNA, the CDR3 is TGCGCCAGCAGCCAAGTAGCGGGGGTCACAGATACGCAGTATTTT. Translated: CASSQVAGVTDTQYF.